This TCR beta chain was documented in a study of kidney transplant recipient with SARS-CoV-2 infection. This clonotype came up many times. TCRdb passed the reads through MiXCR, listing each CDR3 protein once. The sample holds some 220,000 distinct CDR3 sequences, 29% seen once. The length of the CDR3 is 17 residues. CDR1 is LNHDA and CDR2 is SQIVND in the germline V gene (reference sequence). Trimming took 9 bases from V and 7 from J, leaving 28 bases between them. This receptor was obtained from a male patient in his thirties who had COVID-19 and was a kidney transplant recipient. The graft donor may have given rise to some T cells. The starting material was a blood sample, obtained at baseline and on day 111 from a kidney transplant recipient. The chain has TRBV19 and TRBJ1-5; TRBD1 is a possible D gene (6 bases). CDR3 in DNA: TGTGCCAGCCTGTACCAGGGGACCGCTTCGCCTGAGCAGCCCCAGCATTTT. This sequence encodes CASLYQGTASPEQPQHF.